This T cell receptor beta chain was captured by sequencing in a study of blood T cells in healthy people across ages. Study-level points and caveats: The study could not conclusively compare naive and antigen-experienced cells, given its unsorted PBMCs. More naive CD4+ cells and higher diversity were found in long-lived than in aged donors.

The CDR3 runs to 15 residues. Germline CDR1 reads MDHEN; CDR2 reads SYDVKM. Deletions cut 7 bases from V and 15 bases from J, with 28 bases between. A second PCR, run for roughly 7 to 12 cycles, used a sample-barcoded 5' primer plus a J-beta primer mix. A single record per CDR3 protein comes from TCRdb applying MiXCR to the 5' RACE reads. The sample yields 800,000 or so distinct CDR3 sequences, about 59% seen once. In the case of this clonotype: No antigen is known for it.

The sequence derives from a man younger than 45 in good health. This chain joins TRBV28 and TRBJ1-5; perhaps TRBD1 as D (6 bases). Sequencing was carried out using blood. Here the CDR3 reads CASTLRRGQAESRHF. The CDR3 region has the DNA TGTGCCAGCACCCTAAGGCGGGGGCAGGCAGAATCTAGGCATTTT.